The 26 T cell receptor beta chains presented below share a single source sample, sequenced in a study of blood T cells in healthy people across ages. Then a second PCR, running roughly 7 to 11 cycles, was carried out with a sample-barcoded 5' primer and a J-beta primer mix. TCRdb itself ran the 5' RACE reads through MiXCR, one entry per CDR3 protein. The sample shows 1.5 million to 2 million distinct CDR3 sequences, roughly 32% of them seen only once. Sequenced sample: blood. These receptors were collected from a woman between 25 and 40 years old in good health.

Comments on this clonotype: A clone one base away is much larger, so this may be a read error. The J gene is TRBJ2-1, the V gene TRBV6-4; 7 bases map to TRBD2. Per the germline V gene, CDR1 is MRHNA and CDR2 is SNTAGT. V lost 10 bases to trimming and J lost 12 bases; unmatched junction nucleotides: 15. CDR3 length: 13 amino acids. This CDR3 is CATSGEAGRGQFF. The CDR3 nucleotides read TGTGCCACCTCTGGTGAAGCGGGACGCGGGCAGTTCTTC.

V and J are TRBV2 and TRBJ2-3, with TRBD1 matching over 8 bases. The CDR3 runs 15 residues. The junction had 7 bases not matched to a gene; V was cut back by 8 bases and J by 0 bases. Germline V gene sequence: CDR1 SNHLY, CDR2 FYNNEI. In nucleotides, the CDR3 is TGTGCCAGCTCCGCACGACAGGGGAGCACAGATACGCAGTATTTT. As protein: CASSARQGSTDTQYF. Together with reference TRBV2 and TRBJ2-3, the CDR3 gives the full variable domain: EPEVTQTPSHQVTQMGQEVILRCVPISNHLYFYWYRQILGQKVEFLVSFYNNEISEKSEIFDDQFSVERPDGSNFTLKIRSTKLEDSAMYFCASSARQGSTDTQYFGPGTRLTVL.

This chain connects TRBV27 to TRBJ2-3; 8 nucleotides align to TRBD1. V lost 5 bases, J lost 2 bases, and 9 bases stayed unmatched. This CDR3 contains 16 residues. The V gene's germline CDR1 is MNHEY and CDR2 SMNVEV (reference sequence). As DNA, the CDR3 is TGTGCCAGCAGTCGATACGGGACAGGAAACACAGATACGCAGTATTTT. Residues: CASSRYGTGNTDTQYF.

This clonotype was found many times. The chain has TRBV5-1 and TRBJ2-7; D is unclear. CDR1 SGHRS and CDR2 YFSETQ come from the germline V gene. Trimming removed 0 bases from V and 7 bases from J, with 11 bases in between. The CDR3 has 13 residues. The CDR3 loop reads CASSLGLGEEQYF. CDR3 in DNA: TGCGCCAGCAGCTTGGGCCTGGGTGAGGAGCAGTACTTC.

The gene calls are TRBV3-1 and TRBJ2-2; TRBD2 aligns across 7 bases. The CDR3 consists of 12 residues. The germline CDR1 and CDR2 sequences are LGHDT and YNNKEL (reference sequence). The CDR3 DNA sequence: TGTGCGGCGGGAGTATTAACCGGGGAGCTGTTTTTT. Amino acids: CAAGVLTGELFF.

This clonotype has more than one count but fewer than ten. The V gene is TRBV27, the J gene TRBJ2-7, with D uncertain. Germline-derived CDR1 and CDR2 are MNHEY and SMNVEV (reference sequence). V was shortened by 3 bases and J by 2 bases, with 29 bases between the two germline ends. This CDR3 is 20 amino acids long. DNA for the CDR3: TGTGCCAGCAGTTTTAGGGTTTCATGGCAACTTCAAAAGAGACCCTACGAGCAGTACTTC. Amino acid sequence: CASSFRVSWQLQKRPYEQYF.

As for this clonotype: The junction does not match germline at one end; this may be a read error. V is TRBV18 and J is TRBJ2-4; D call uncertain. The CDR3 runs to 12 residues. Germline lookup yields CDR1 KGHSH and CDR2 LQKENI. The CDR3 loop is CASSPPIGIQYF. DNA of the CDR3: TGTGCTAGCTCACCACCGATTGGCATTCAGTACTTC.

The J gene is TRBJ1-2, the V gene TRBV20-1, with D maybe TRBD1 (5 bases). The V gene lost 0 bases and the J gene lost 2 bases, with 10 bases spanning the gap. Germline lookup yields CDR1 DFQATT and CDR2 SNEGSKA (reference sequence). This CDR3 has 14 amino acids. The CDR3 reads CSARDLRGNYGYTF. The CDR3 region has the DNA TGCAGTGCTAGAGATCTTCGGGGGAACTATGGCTACACCTTC.

This chain links TRBV20-1 with TRBJ2-7, with 11 positions matching TRBD2. Trimming took 3 bases from V and 4 from J; bases not matched to a gene: 8. The CDR3 sequence is 15 residues long. Germline values: CDR1 DFQATT, CDR2 SNEGSKA (reference sequence). The CDR3 spells CSASSATSGIYEQYF. The DNA of the CDR3 is TGCAGTGCTAGCTCCGCGACTAGCGGGATTTACGAGCAGTACTTC.

This clonotype has more than one count but fewer than ten. The chain is built from TRBV7-9 and TRBJ1-2; possible D gene TRBD1, 6 bases. Per germline, CDR1 SEHNR and CDR2 FQNEAQ (reference sequence). The V end lost 5 bases, the J end lost 0 bases, and 13 bases lay between the germline ends. The CDR3 has 15 amino acids. The CDR3 DNA reads TGTGCCAGCAGCGCGATACAGGGAGCTAACTATGGCTACACCTTC. Translation gives CASSAIQGANYGYTF.

This clonotype was counted only a few times. The junction departs from the called germline gene at one end, perhaps through a read error. This sequence joins TRBV20-1 and TRBJ1-1, with D perhaps matching TRBD1 (5 bases). Germline V gene lookup returns CDR1 DFQATT and CDR2 SNEGSKA (reference sequence). The CDR3 covers 13 residues. CDR3 in amino acids: CSARGTLNTEAFF. The DNA for the CDR3 is TGCAGTGCCAGAGGGACCCTGAACACTGAAGCTTTCTTT.

This clonotype occurred many times. The J gene is TRBJ2-5, the V gene TRBV29-1, with 8 bases aligning to TRBD1. This CDR3 contains 11 residues. The germline V gene encodes CDR1 SQVTM and CDR2 ANQGSEA. V lost 8 bases to trimming and J lost 4 bases; unmatched junction nucleotides: 3. CDR3 DNA: TGCAGCCCCGACAGGGGAGAGACCCAGTACTTC. This translates into CSPDRGETQYF.

This clonotype was detected a few times. The chain combines TRBV2 with TRBJ1-1; possible D gene TRBD1, 5 bases. Per germline, CDR1 SNHLY and CDR2 FYNNEI. This CDR3 contains 10 residues. The DNA of the CDR3 is TGTGCGGGCAGGGAGTCGATTGCTTTCTTT. This sequence encodes CAGRESIAFF.

The chain's CDR3 is CASSTWKVQETQYF. The CDR3 DNA follows: TGTGCCAGCAGCACCTGGAAGGTCCAAGAGACCCAGTACTTC. V gene TRBV11-2 combines with J gene TRBJ2-5; D gene unclear. The CDR3 loop spans 14 amino acids. The germline V gene encodes CDR1 SGHAT and CDR2 FQNNGV. Trimming pared 5 bases from V and 1 base from J, leaving 11 bases between.

The V gene is TRBV11-2, the J gene TRBJ2-3; D uncertain. CDR3 length: 12 amino acids. Looked up from germline, CDR1 is SGHAT and CDR2 is FQNNGV. The V end was cut by 3 bases, the J end by 5 bases, with 6 bases between. CDR3 sequence reads: CASSFRQDTQYF. Here the CDR3 DNA reads TGTGCCAGCAGCTTCCGCCAAGATACGCAGTATTTT.

This clonotype was seen more than once but under ten times. The chain combines TRBV9 with TRBJ1-2; 8 bases agree with TRBD1. Germline loops: CDR1 SGDLS, CDR2 YYNGEE. V gave up 1 base and J gave up 6 bases; unmatched junction bases: 11. The CDR3 length is 16 residues. CDR3 bases: TGTGCCAGCAGCGTACTCCGGGACAGGCCCGGGCATGGCTACACCTTC. Amino acids: CASSVLRDRPGHGYTF. Based on the CDR3 plus reference TRBV9 and TRBJ1-2, the full variable domain is DSGVTQTPKHLITATGQRVTLRCSPRSGDLSVYWYQQSLDQGLQFLIQYYNGEERAKGNILERFSAQQFPDLHSELNLSSLELGDSALYFCASSVLRDRPGHGYTFGSGTRLTVV.

The rearrangement joins TRBV20-1 to TRBJ2-3, with 9 bases matching TRBD2. This CDR3 contains 12 residues. Germline V gene sequence: CDR1 DFQATT, CDR2 SNEGSKA (reference sequence). J gave up 5 bases and V 4 bases, and 1 base lay outside the gene matches. The CDR3 region is CSATTSGDTQYF. Here the CDR3 DNA reads TGCAGTGCTACGACTAGCGGAGATACGCAGTATTTT.

This clonotype has ten or more counts. This chain links TRBV12-3 or TRBV12-4 with TRBJ2-7, with TRBD1 matching over 7 bases. The ends lost 6 bases at V and 0 bases at J; junction bases unmatched: 11. This CDR3 comprises 16 residues. This chain's CDR3 is CASSPGTALHSYEQYF. The CDR3 bases are TGTGCCAGCAGCCCGGGGACAGCCTTACACTCCTACGAGCAGTACTTC.

This clonotype was picked up a small number of times. The chain combines TRBV10-3 with TRBJ2-4; the match to TRBD1 covers 8 bases. This CDR3 is 15 amino acids long. Germline CDR1 and CDR2: ENHRY and SYGVKD. V was clipped by 11 bases and J by 7 bases; unmatched bases: 16. For the CDR3, the DNA is TGTGCCGCCAGGGGTGGACAGGGAGTCTCGAACATTCAGTACTTC. It specifies CAARGGQGVSNIQYF.

As to this clonotype: This may be a read error, as it is one base from a much larger clone. This chain joins TRBV3-1 and TRBJ2-1; the D gene could be TRBD1 or TRBD2 (5 bases each). Trimming stripped 2 bases from V and 8 bases from J, with 13 bases between. CDR1 LGHDT and CDR2 YNNKEL come from the germline V gene (reference sequence). CDR3 length: 14 residues. The CDR3 sequence is CASSQRAGSDEQFF. CDR3 bases: TGTGCCAGCAGCCAAAGGGCAGGGAGCGATGAGCAGTTCTTC.

As concerns this clonotype: One end of the junction does not line up with germline, which may come from a read error. The chain carries TRBV7-9 and TRBJ1-5; D perhaps matches TRBD1 (6 bases). Germline CDR1 SEHNR, CDR2 FQNEAQ (reference sequence). This CDR3 comprises 14 residues. The DNA for the CDR3 is TGTACCAGCAGCTTAGGGGGGGTAAACGAGCCCCAGCATTTT. Translation: CTSSLGGVNEPQHF.

This clonotype has just a few counts. The chain carries TRBV7-6 and TRBJ1-2; unclear D gene. This CDR3 contains 15 residues. V dropped 1 base and J dropped 2 bases, with 11 bases sitting between them. Germline assignment: CDR1 SGHVS and CDR2 FNYEAQ. CDR3: CASSLDPGTNYGYTF. CDR3 bases: TGTGCCAGCAGCTTAGATCCGGGCACGAACTATGGCTACACCTTC.

This clonotype turned up a few times. This chain connects TRBV21-1 to TRBJ2-5; TRBD1 is the table's D call, not checked against the DNA. TRBV21-1 is given as a pseudogene. The CDR3 is made up of 20 amino acids. This CDR3 reads CARPPDRGKGGSFPGETQYF. The CDR3 region has the DNA TGTGCCAGACCCCCCGATAGGGGGAAAGGGGGCTCCTTCCCGGGGGAGACCCAGTACTTC.

This chain uses TRBV28 with TRBJ1-2, with D perhaps matching TRBD1 (6 bases). The germline V gene encodes CDR1 MDHEN and CDR2 SYDVKM. Trimming took 5 bases from V and 8 from J, leaving 21 bases between them. The CDR3 has 15 amino acids. Here the CDR3 reads CASSPPHSRGEGYTF. The DNA for the CDR3 is TGTGCCAGCAGTCCCCCCCATAGTAGGGGGGAGGGCTACACCTTC.

This clonotype has just a few counts. This rearrangement joins TRBV10-2 to TRBJ2-3; 8 bases map to TRBD2. The CDR3 is 13 residues long. V was pared by 6 bases and J by 6 bases, with 5 bases of the junction left unmatched. Germline V lookup: CDR1 WSHSY, CDR2 SAAADI. CDR3 sequence: CASRHSGDDTQYF. The DNA of the CDR3 is TGCGCCAGCAGACATAGCGGGGACGATACGCAGTATTTT.

The table lists this clonotype with many counts. The rearrangement joins TRBV7-3 to TRBJ2-7; no clear D. The CDR3 extends over 15 amino acids. V was cut by 4 bases and J by 2 bases, with 15 bases left in between. Germline V lookup: CDR1 SGHTA, CDR2 FQGTGA. The CDR3, as DNA: TGTGCCAGCAGCTACCGTCTTAACTTGCCCTACGAGCAGTACTTC. As protein: CASSYRLNLPYEQYF. Looking up the rest from reference TRBV7-3 and TRBJ2-7 gives the full variable domain: GAGVSQTPSNKVTEKGKYVELRCDPISGHTALYWYRQSLGQGPEFLIYFQGTGAADDSGLPNDRFFAVRPEGSVSTLKIQRTERGDSAVYLCASSYRLNLPYEQYFGPGTRLTVT.